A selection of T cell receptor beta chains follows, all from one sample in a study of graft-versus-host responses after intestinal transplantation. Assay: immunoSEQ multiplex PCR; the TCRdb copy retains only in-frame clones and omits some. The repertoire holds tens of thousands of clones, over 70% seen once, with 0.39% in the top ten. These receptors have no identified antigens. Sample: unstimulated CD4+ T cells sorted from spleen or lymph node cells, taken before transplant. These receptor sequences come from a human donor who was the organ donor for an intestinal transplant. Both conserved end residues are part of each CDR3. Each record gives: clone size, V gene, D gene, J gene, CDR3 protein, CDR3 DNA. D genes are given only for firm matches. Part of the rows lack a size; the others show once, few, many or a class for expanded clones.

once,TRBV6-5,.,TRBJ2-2,CASSLRGGTGELFF,TGTGCCAGCAGTTTAAGGGGAGGCACCGGGGAGCTGTTTTTT
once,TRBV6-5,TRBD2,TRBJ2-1,CASSARLAGGNEQFF,TGTGCCAGCAGTGCGAGACTAGCGGGGGGGAATGAGCAGTTCTTC
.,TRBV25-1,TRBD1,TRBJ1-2,CASSENRGLNYGYTF,TGTGCCAGCAGTGAGAACAGGGGTTTAAACTATGGCTACACCTTC
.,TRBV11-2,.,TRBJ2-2,CASSLDRSGGELFF,TGTGCCAGCAGCTTAGACCGGAGCGGCGGGGAGCTGTTTTTT
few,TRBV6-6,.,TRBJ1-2,CASSYAGANYGYTF,TGTGCCAGCAGTTACGCAGGGGCTAACTATGGCTACACCTTC
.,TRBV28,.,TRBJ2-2,CASSGGTATGELFF,TGTGCCAGCAGTGGGGGGACAGCCACCGGGGAGCTGTTTTTT
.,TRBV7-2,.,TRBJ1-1,CASSLGLPFEAFF,TGTGCCAGCAGCTTAGGGCTCCCCTTTGAAGCTTTCTTT
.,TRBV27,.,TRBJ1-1,CASSLMGMGLNTEAFF,TGTGCCAGCAGTTTAATGGGGATGGGGCTGAACACTGAAGCTTTCTTT
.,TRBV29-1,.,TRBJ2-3,CSVDGYRVSDTQYF,TGCAGCGTTGATGGGTACCGGGTATCAGATACGCAGTATTTT
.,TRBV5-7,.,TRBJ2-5,CASSLATCQETQYF,TGTGCCAGCAGCTTGGCCACATGCCAAGAGACCCAGTACTTC
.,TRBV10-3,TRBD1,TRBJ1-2,CAISEARQGNYGYTF,TGTGCCATCAGTGAGGCCCGACAGGGCAACTATGGCTACACCTTC
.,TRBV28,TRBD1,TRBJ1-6,CASSLGTGGNSPLHF,TGTGCCAGCAGTTTAGGGACAGGGGGGAATTCACCCCTCCACTTT
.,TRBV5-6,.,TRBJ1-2,CASSLNSFRTAYGYTF,TGTGCCAGCAGCCTAAATTCGTTCAGGACAGCTTATGGCTACACCTTC
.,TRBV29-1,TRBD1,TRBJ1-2,CSVEEGQGRYGYTF,TGCAGCGTTGAAGAGGGACAGGGGAGGTATGGCTACACCTTC
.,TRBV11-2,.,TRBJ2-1,CASSVSGSRGGEQFF,TGTGCCAGCAGCGTATCCGGGTCCAGGGGTGGTGAGCAGTTCTTC
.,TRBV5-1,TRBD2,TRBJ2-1,CASSLVAGGPLGYNEQFF,TGCGCCAGCAGCTTGGTTGCGGGGGGCCCTCTAGGCTACAATGAGCAGTTCTTC